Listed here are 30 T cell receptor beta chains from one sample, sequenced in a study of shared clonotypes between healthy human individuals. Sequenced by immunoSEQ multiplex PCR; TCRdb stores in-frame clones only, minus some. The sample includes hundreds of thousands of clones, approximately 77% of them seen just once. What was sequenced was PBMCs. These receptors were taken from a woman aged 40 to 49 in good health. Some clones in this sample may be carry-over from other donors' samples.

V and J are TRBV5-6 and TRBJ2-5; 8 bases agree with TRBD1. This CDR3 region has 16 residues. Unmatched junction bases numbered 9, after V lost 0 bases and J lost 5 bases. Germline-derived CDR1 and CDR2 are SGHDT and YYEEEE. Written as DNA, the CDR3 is TGTGCCAGCAGCTTGGTGGGGCAGGGGGCTTGGGAGACCCAGTACTTC. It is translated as CASSLVGQGAWETQYF.

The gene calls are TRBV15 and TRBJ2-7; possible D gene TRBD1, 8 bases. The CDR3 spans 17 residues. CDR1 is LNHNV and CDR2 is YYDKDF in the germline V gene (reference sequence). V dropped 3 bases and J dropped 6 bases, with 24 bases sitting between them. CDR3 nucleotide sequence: TGTGCCACCAGCAGGGGGGGGACAGGAGCTAAATCAGGCGAGCAGTACTTC. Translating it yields CATSRGGTGAKSGEQYF.

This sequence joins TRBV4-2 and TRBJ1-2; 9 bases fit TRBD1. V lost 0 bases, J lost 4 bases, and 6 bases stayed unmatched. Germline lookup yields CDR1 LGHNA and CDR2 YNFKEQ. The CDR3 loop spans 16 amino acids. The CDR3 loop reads CASSQDLRDRVYGYTF. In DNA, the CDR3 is TGTGCCAGCAGCCAAGACCTCCGGGACAGGGTCTATGGCTACACCTTC.

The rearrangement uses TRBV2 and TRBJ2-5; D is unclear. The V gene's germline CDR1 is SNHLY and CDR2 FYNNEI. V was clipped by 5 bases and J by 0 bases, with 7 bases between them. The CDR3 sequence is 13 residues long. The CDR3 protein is CASSLGYQETQYF. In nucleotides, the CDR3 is TGTGCCAGCAGTTTGGGCTACCAAGAGACCCAGTACTTC.

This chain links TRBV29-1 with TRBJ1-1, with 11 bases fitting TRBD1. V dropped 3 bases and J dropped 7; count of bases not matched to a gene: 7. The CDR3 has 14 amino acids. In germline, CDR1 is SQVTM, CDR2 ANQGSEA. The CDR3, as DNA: TGCAGCGTTGAGTCCCGGGACAGGGGGATTGAAGCTTTCTTT. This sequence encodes CSVESRDRGIEAFF.

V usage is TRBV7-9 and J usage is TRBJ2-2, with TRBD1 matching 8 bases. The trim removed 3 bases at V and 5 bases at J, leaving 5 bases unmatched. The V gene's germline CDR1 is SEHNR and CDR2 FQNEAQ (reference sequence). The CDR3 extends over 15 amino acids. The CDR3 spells CASSLQTGGTGELFF. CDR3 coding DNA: TGTGCCAGCAGCTTGCAAACAGGGGGGACCGGGGAGCTGTTTTTT.

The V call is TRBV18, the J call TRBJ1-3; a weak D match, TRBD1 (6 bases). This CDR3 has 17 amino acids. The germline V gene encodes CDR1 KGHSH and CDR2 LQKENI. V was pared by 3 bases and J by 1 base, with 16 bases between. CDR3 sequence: CASSPGNRGASGNTIYF. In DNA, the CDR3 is TGTGCCAGCTCACCTGGAAATCGGGGGGCTTCTGGAAACACCATATATTTT. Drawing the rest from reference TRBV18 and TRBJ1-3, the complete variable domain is NAGVMQNPRHLVRRRGQEARLRCSPMKGHSHVYWYRQLPEEGLKFMVYLQKENIIDESGMPKERFSAEFPKEGPSILRIQQVVRGDSAAYFCASSPGNRGASGNTIYFGEGSWLTVV.

The DNA for the CDR3 is TGTGCCAGCAGTGAGGAGTGGACAGGGGCCAGCTCCTACGAGCAGTACTTC. It is translated as CASSEEWTGASSYEQYF. The rearrangement joins TRBV2 to TRBJ2-7, with 9 bases identical to TRBD1. J was trimmed by 0 bases and V by 3 bases; bases with no gene match: 9. Germline values: CDR1 SNHLY, CDR2 FYNNEI. The CDR3 sequence is 17 residues long. The full variable domain, in which reference TRBV2 and TRBJ2-7 provide the parts outside the CDR3, is EPEVTQTPSHQVTQMGQEVILRCVPISNHLYFYWYRQILGQKVEFLVSFYNNEISEKSEIFDDQFSVERPDGSNFTLKIRSTKLEDSAMYFCASSEEWTGASSYEQYFGPGTRLTVT.

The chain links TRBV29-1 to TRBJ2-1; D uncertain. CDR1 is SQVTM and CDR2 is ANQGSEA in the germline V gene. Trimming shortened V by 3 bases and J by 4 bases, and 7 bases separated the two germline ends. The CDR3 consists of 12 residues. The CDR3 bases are TGCAGCGTTGAGTGGGTTTACAATGAGCAGTTCTTC. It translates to CSVEWVYNEQFF.

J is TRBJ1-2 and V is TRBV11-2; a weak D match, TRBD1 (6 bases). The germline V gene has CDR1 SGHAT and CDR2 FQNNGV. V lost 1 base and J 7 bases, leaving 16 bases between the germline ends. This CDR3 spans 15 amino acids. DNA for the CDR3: TGTGCCAGCAGCTTAGGATCGCACAGGGTTCTTGGCTACACCTTC. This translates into CASSLGSHRVLGYTF.

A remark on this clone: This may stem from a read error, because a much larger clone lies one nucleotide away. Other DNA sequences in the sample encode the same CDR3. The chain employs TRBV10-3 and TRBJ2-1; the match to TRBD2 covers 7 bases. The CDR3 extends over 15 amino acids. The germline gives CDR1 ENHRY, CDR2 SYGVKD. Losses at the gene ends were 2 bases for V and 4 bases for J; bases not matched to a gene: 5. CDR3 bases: TGTGCCATCAGTGAGAGGCTAGCGGAGTACAATGAGCAGTTCTTC. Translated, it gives CAISERLAEYNEQFF.

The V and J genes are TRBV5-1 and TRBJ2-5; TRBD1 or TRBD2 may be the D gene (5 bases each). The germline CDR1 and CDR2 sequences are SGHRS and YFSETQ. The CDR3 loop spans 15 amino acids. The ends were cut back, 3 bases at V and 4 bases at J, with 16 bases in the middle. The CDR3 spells CASSWGLQGGETQYF. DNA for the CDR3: TGCGCCAGCAGCTGGGGGTTACAAGGCGGAGAGACCCAGTACTTC.

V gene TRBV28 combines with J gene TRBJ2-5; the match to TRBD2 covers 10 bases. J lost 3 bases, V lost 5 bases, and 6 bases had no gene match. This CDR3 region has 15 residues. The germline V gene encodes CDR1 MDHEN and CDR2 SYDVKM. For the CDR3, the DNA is TGTGCCAGCAGTACAAGCGGGAGGGACGAAGAGACCCAGTACTTC. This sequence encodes CASSTSGRDEETQYF.

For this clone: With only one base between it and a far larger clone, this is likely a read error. The CDR3: CASSLRFDRVTEAFF. The DNA of the CDR3 is TGTGCCAGCAGTTTACGGTTCGACAGAGTCACTGAAGCTTTCTTT. The chain couples TRBV28 to TRBJ1-1; D possibly corresponds to TRBD1 (5 bases). Per the germline V gene, CDR1 is MDHEN and CDR2 is SYDVKM. There are 15 residues in the CDR3. V was cut by 2 bases and J by 4 bases, with 14 bases left in between. Based on the CDR3 plus reference TRBV28 and TRBJ1-1, the full variable domain is DVKVTQSSRYLVKRTGEKVFLECVQDMDHENMFWYRQDPGLGLRLIYFSYDVKMKEKGDIPEGYSVSREKKERFSLILESASTNQTSMYLCASSLRFDRVTEAFFGQGTRLTVV.

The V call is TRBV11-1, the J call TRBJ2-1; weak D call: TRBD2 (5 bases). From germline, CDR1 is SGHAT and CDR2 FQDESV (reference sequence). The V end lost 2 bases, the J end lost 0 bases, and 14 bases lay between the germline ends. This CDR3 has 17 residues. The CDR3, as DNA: TGTGCCAGCAGCTTATCGGGGTATTCTGGCTCCTACAATGAGCAGTTCTTC. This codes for CASSLSGYSGSYNEQFF.

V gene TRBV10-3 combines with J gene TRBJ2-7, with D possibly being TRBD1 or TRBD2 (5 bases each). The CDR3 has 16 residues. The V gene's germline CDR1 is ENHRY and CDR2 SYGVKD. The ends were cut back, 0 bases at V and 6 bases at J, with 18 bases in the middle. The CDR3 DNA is TGTGCCATCAGTGAGTCGTCAGGTCAGGGAGAGGGCGAGCAGTACTTC. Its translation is CAISESSGQGEGEQYF.

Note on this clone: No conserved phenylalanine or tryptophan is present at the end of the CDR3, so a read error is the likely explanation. The CDR3 loop reads CAWSVRPPDTSGNTIYS. The CDR3 region has the DNA TGTGCCTGGAGTGTACGTCCGCCAGATACCTCTGGAAACACCATATATTCT. The gene calls are TRBV30 and TRBJ1-3, with no clear D. Germline lookup yields CDR1 GTSNPN and CDR2 SVGIG (reference sequence). V shed 0 bases and J shed 0 bases, with 15 bases lying between them. The CDR3 loop spans 17 amino acids.

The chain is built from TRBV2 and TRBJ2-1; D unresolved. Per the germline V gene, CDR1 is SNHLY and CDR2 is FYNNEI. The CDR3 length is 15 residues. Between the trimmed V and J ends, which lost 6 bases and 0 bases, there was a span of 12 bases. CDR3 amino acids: CASRKSRYSYNEQFF. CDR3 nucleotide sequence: TGTGCCAGCAGGAAGTCCCGATACTCCTACAATGAGCAGTTCTTC.

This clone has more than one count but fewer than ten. The CDR3 reads CASSLAGSSYNEQFF. In DNA form, the CDR3 reads TGTGCCAGCAGTCTAGCGGGGAGCTCCTACAATGAGCAGTTCTTC. This chain uses TRBV11-3 with TRBJ2-1, with 9 bases matching TRBD2. CDR3 length equals 15 residues. Trimming cost V 6 bases and J 0 bases; bases outside gene matches: 3. Germline V gene sequence: CDR1 SGHNT, CDR2 YENEEA.

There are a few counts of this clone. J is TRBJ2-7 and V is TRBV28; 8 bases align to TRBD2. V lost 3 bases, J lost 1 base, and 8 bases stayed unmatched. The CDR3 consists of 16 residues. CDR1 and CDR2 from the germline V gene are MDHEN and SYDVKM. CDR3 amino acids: CASSFSLAGLSYEQYF. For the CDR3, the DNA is TGTGCCAGCAGTTTTTCCCTAGCGGGCCTATCCTACGAGCAGTACTTC.

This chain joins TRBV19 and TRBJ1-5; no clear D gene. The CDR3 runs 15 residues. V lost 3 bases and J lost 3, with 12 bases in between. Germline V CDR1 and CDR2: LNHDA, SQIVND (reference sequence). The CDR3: CASSIYRGNNQPQHF. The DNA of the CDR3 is TGTGCCAGTAGTATCTACCGGGGAAACAATCAGCCCCAGCATTTT.

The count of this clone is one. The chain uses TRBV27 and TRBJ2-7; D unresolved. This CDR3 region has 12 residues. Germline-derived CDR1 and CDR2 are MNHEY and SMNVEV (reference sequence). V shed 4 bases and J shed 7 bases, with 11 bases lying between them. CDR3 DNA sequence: TGTGCCAGCAGTTCCCTAGGATTGGAGCAGTACTTC. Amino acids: CASSSLGLEQYF.

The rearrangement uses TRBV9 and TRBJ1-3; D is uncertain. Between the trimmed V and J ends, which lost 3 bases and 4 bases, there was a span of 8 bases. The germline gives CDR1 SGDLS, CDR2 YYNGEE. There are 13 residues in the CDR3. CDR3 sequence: CASSEDLGNTIYF. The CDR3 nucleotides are TGTGCCAGCAGCGAGGACTTAGGAAACACCATATATTTT.

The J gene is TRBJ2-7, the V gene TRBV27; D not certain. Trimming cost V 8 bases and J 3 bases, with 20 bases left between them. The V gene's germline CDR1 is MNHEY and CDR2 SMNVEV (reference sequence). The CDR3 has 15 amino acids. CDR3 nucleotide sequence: TGTGCCAGCCAACCACAAGGATTGGTGTACTACGAGCAGTACTTC. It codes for CASQPQGLVYYEQYF.

This CDR3 is CSVEERIYTEAFF. In DNA, the CDR3 is TGCAGCGTTGAAGAGAGGATCTACACTGAAGCTTTCTTT. This chain uses TRBV29-1 with TRBJ1-1; no definite D call. V lost 0 bases, J lost 3 bases, and 8 bases lay in between. The CDR3 length is 13 residues. CDR1 is SQVTM, CDR2 ANQGSEA, per germline.

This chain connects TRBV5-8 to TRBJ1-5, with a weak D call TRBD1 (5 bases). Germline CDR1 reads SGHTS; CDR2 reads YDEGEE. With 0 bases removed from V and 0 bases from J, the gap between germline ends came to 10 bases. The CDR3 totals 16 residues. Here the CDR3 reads CASSLGAGISNQPQHF. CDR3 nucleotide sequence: TGTGCCAGCAGCTTGGGCGCAGGGATTAGCAATCAGCCCCAGCATTTT. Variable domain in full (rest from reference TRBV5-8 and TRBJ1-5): EAGVTQSPTHLIKTRGQQATLRCSPISGHTSVYWYQQALGLGLQFLLWYDEGEERNRGNFPPRFSGRQFPNYSSELNVNALELEDSALYLCASSLGAGISNQPQHFGDGTRLSIL.

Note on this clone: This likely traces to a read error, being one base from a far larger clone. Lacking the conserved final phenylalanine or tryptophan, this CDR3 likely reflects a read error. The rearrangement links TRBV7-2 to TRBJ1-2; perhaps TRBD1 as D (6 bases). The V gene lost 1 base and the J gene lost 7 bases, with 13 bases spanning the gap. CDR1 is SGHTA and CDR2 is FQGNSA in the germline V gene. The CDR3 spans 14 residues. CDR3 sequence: CASSLDRDAGGYTV. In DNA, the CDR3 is TGTGCCAGCAGCTTAGACAGGGATGCGGGTGGCTACACCGTC.

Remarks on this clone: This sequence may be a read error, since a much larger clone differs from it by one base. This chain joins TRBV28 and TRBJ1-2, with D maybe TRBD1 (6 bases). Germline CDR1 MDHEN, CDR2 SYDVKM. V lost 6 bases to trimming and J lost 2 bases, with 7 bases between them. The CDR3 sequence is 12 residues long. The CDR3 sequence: CASRTGNYGYTF. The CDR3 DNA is TGTGCCAGCAGAACAGGGAACTATGGCTACACCTTC.

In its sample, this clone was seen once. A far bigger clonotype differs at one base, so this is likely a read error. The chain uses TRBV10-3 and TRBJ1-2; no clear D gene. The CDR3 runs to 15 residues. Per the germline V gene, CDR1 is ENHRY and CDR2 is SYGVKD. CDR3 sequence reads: CDISESRESNYGYTF. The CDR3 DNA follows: TGTGACATCAGTGAGTCAAGGGAGTCGAACTATGGCTACACCTTC.

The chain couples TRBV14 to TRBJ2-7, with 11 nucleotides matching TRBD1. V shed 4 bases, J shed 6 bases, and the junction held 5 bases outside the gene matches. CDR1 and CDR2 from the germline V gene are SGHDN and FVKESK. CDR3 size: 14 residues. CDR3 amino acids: CASSRGQGAGEQYF. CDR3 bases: TGTGCCAGCAGCCGAGGACAGGGGGCAGGCGAGCAGTACTTC.